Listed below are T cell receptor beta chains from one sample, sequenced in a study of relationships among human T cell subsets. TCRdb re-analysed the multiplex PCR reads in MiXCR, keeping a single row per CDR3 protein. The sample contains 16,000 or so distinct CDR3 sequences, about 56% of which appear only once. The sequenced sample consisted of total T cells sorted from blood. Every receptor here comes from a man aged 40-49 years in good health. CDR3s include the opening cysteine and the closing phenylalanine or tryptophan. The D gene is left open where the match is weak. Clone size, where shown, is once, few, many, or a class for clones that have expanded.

cdr3_aa: CAISDSGGPQETQYF
cdr3_nt: TGTGCCATCAGTGACTCCGGTGGGCCCCAAGAGACCCAGTACTTC
d_call: .
clone_size: few
j_call: TRBJ2-5
v_call: TRBV10-3

cdr3_aa: CASSPYRGLGEQYF
cdr3_nt: TGCGCCAGCAGCCCATACAGGGGGCTAGGAGAGCAGTACTTC
d_call: TRBD1
clone_size: .
j_call: TRBJ2-7
v_call: TRBV11-1

cdr3_aa: CASRYRDRGAGTSGSGANVLTF
cdr3_nt: TGTGCCAGCAGATACCGGGACAGGGGGGCCGGGACTAGCGGTTCTGGGGCCAACGTCCTGACTTTC
d_call: .
clone_size: .
j_call: TRBJ2-6
v_call: TRBV12-3/TRBV12-4

cdr3_aa: CASSFTGTGDYNEQFF
cdr3_nt: TGCGCCAGCAGCTTTACCGGGACAGGTGATTACAATGAGCAGTTCTTC
d_call: TRBD1
clone_size: few
j_call: TRBJ2-1
v_call: TRBV5-1

cdr3_aa: CASSGTGRGYGYTF
cdr3_nt: TGTGCCAGCAGTGGGACAGGGAGAGGCTATGGCTACACCTTC
d_call: TRBD1
clone_size: .
j_call: TRBJ1-2
v_call: TRBV12-3/TRBV12-4

cdr3_aa: CASSSGGRKQPQHF
cdr3_nt: TGTGCCAGCAGCTCAGGGGGGAGGAAGCAGCCCCAGCATTTT
d_call: TRBD1
clone_size: .
j_call: TRBJ1-5
v_call: TRBV7-9

cdr3_aa: CASSESRHSGNSPLHF
cdr3_nt: TGCGCCAGCAGTGAGTCGAGGCATAGTGGTAATTCACCCCTCCACTTT
d_call: .
clone_size: .
j_call: TRBJ1-6
v_call: TRBV10-2

cdr3_aa: CASRSNEAFF
cdr3_nt: TGTGCCAGCCGAAGTAATGAAGCTTTCTTT
d_call: .
clone_size: few
j_call: TRBJ1-1
v_call: TRBV7-9

cdr3_aa: CASSQWDGRGELFF
cdr3_nt: TGCGCCAGCAGCCAGTGGGACGGGCGCGGGGAGCTGTTTTTT
d_call: .
clone_size: .
j_call: TRBJ2-2
v_call: TRBV4-1

cdr3_aa: CASSSSLPQEYYSNQPQHF
cdr3_nt: TGTGCCAGCAGTTCCTCCCTCCCTCAGGAATACTATAGCAATCAGCCCCAGCATTTT
d_call: .
clone_size: .
j_call: TRBJ1-5
v_call: TRBV28